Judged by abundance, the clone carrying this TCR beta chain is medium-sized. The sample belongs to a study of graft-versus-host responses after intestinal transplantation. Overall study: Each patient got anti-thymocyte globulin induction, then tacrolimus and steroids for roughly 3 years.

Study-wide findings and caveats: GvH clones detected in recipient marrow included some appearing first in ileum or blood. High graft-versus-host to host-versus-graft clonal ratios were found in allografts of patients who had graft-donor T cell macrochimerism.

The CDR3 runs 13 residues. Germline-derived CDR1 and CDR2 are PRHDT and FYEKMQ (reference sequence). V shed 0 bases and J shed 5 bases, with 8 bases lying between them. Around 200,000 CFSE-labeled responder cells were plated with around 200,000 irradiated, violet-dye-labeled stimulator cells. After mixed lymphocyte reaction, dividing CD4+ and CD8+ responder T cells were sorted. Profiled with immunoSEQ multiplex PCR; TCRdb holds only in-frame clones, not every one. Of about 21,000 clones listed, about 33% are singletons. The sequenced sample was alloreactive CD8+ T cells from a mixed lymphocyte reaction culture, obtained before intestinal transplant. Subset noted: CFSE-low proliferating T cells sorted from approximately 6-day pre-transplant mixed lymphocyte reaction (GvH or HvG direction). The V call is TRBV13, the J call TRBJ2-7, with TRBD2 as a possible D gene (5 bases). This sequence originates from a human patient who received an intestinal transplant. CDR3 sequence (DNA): TGTGCCAGCAGCTTAGGCCGGGGAAACGAGCAGTACTTC. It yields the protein CASSLGRGNEQYF.